This TCR beta chain was found in a study of T cells in Graves' hyperthyroidism and ophthalmopathy. General observations from the study: By a 13 V-J model, ophthalmopathy was set apart from stable hyperthyroidism. Most thyroid clonotypes that were expanded above 0.001 also turned up in blood.

Concerning this clonotype itself: The antigen is unknown.

Patients showing uncontrolled infection, other autoimmune disease, pregnancy or lactation were ineligible. Using RNA transcripts as the source, TCR beta CDR3 regions were amplified. The TCR CDR3 was amplified in a first-round RT-PCR using the HTBI primer set. TCRdb analysed the multiplex PCR reads with MiXCR anew, one entry per CDR3 protein. The data show about 380,000 distinct CDR3 sequences, around a sixth seen once. The CDR3 is 18 amino acids. Looked up from germline, CDR1 is DFQATT and CDR2 is SNEGSKA (reference sequence). V was shortened by 4 bases and J by 4 bases, with 26 bases between the two germline ends.

The sequenced sample consisted of blood. The source is a man aged 18 to 30 with Graves' ophthalmopathy. This sequence joins TRBV20-1 and TRBJ2-1; D may be TRBD1 or TRBD2 (6 bases each). CDR3 residues: CSATPMGGGRRRYNEQFF. The CDR3 DNA reads as TGCAGTGCTACCCCTATGGGGGGCGGCCGACGTAGGTACAATGAGCAGTTCTTC.